This passage covers 20 T cell receptor beta chains from one sample sequenced in a study of shared clonotypes between healthy human individuals. Some clones are missing from TCRdb's copy, which holds only in-frame ones; the method was immunoSEQ multiplex PCR. The sample consists of 1,400,000 or so clones, around 98.5% of them appearing once. Sequencing was done on a sample of naive CD4+ T cells sorted from blood. Subset indicated: CD45RA+ positively selected. These receptors originate from a man aged 25 to 45 in good health.

The chain employs TRBV28 and TRBJ2-1; no clear D gene. Trimming cost V 4 bases and J 12 bases, with 13 bases left between them. In germline, CDR1 is MDHEN, CDR2 SYDVKM. There are 12 residues in the CDR3. The CDR3 nucleotides read TGTGCCAGCAGTTCCCCCGGATCCAGGCAGTTCTTC. It codes for CASSSPGSRQFF.

Concerning this clone itself: Additional DNA sequences in this sample encode the identical CDR3. The chain uses TRBV9 and TRBJ2-7; no definite D call. Germline V gene lookup returns CDR1 SGDLS and CDR2 YYNGEE. Trimming cost V 0 bases and J 0 bases, with 10 bases left between them. The CDR3 is made up of 15 amino acids. The CDR3, as DNA: TGTGCCAGCAGCGTAGGATCGGTTAGCTCCTACGAGCAGTACTTC. This codes for CASSVGSVSSYEQYF.

The chain combines TRBV19 with TRBJ1-2, with a possible D match to TRBD1 (5 bases). The germline V gene encodes CDR1 LNHDA and CDR2 SQIVND (reference sequence). The V end was cut by 4 bases, the J end by 9 bases, with 12 bases between. The CDR3 is made up of 12 amino acids. The CDR3 sequence: CASSRPGASYTF. The DNA of the CDR3 is TGTGCCAGTAGTAGGCCCGGGGCTAGCTACACCTTC.

The chain uses TRBV7-2 and TRBJ1-1; the D is unclear. Germline CDR1 is SGHTA and CDR2 is FQGNSA. V lost 5 bases and J lost 2, with 6 bases in between. The CDR3 runs 12 residues. The CDR3 nucleotides are TGTGCCAGCAGCCAGACTAACACTGAAGCTTTCTTT. Amino acid sequence: CASSQTNTEAFF.

This clone was seen only once. The rearrangement joins TRBV14 to TRBJ2-3; 11 bases agree with TRBD2. Germline V CDR1 and CDR2: SGHDN, FVKESK. J was trimmed by 2 bases and V by 6 bases; bases with no gene match: 4. CDR3 size: 15 residues. In DNA, the CDR3 is TGTGCCAGCAGGCAGACTAGCGGGAACACAGATACGCAGTATTTT. It specifies CASRQTSGNTDTQYF.

V usage is TRBV18 and J usage is TRBJ1-4, with D perhaps matching TRBD1 (6 bases). The CDR3 is 15 amino acids. The germline V and J ends were trimmed by 3 bases and 6 bases, with 14 bases remaining between them. Per germline, CDR1 KGHSH and CDR2 LQKENI. CDR3 DNA: TGTGCCAGCTCACCCCCTCTTTCAGGGGATGAAAAACTGTTTTTT. It yields the protein CASSPPLSGDEKLFF.

The chain employs TRBV11-2 and TRBJ2-3; a weak D match, TRBD2 (5 bases). Looked up from germline, CDR1 is SGHAT and CDR2 is FQNNGV. With 6 bases removed from V and 2 bases from J, the gap between germline ends came to 15 bases. The CDR3 is made up of 15 amino acids. This CDR3 reads CASRQRGLLTDTQYF. In nucleotides, the CDR3 is TGTGCCAGCAGACAACGAGGACTGCTCACAGATACGCAGTATTTT.

The chain employs TRBV5-1 and TRBJ1-1; weak D call: TRBD1 (5 bases). In germline, CDR1 is SGHRS, CDR2 YFSETQ. The V gene lost 2 bases and the J gene lost 6 bases, with 14 bases spanning the gap. This CDR3 spans 14 amino acids. The CDR3 DNA sequence: TGCGCCAGCAGCTTAGGGACTCACATACCTGAAGCTTTCTTT. Its protein product is CASSLGTHIPEAFF.

The V call is TRBV29-1, the J call TRBJ2-1; unclear D gene. The V end was cut by 3 bases, the J end by 2 bases, with 11 bases between. The CDR3 totals 14 residues. The germline V gene encodes CDR1 SQVTM and CDR2 ANQGSEA. CDR3 amino acids: CSVDGQQTYNEQFF. CDR3 coding DNA: TGCAGCGTTGATGGGCAACAAACCTACAATGAGCAGTTCTTC.

The rearrangement links TRBV12-2 to TRBJ1-1. TRBV12-2 is an annotated pseudogene. The CDR3 has 15 amino acids. As DNA, the CDR3 is TGTGCAAGTCGCTCCAACCCCCGGGGGGGCACTGAAGCTTTCTTT. As protein: CASRSNPRGGTEAFF.

This chain joins TRBV6-1 and TRBJ2-1; 7 bases match TRBD2. V trimming: 3 bases; J trimming: 7 bases; junction bases outside the gene matches: 12. Germline V CDR1 and CDR2: MNHNS, SASEGT. The CDR3 consists of 16 residues. CDR3 DNA sequence: TGTGCCAGCAGTGATGCGGGAGTGGTATGGAAGAATGAGCAGTTCTTC. It translates to CASSDAGVVWKNEQFF.

The rearrangement links TRBV7-8 to TRBJ2-7, with 9 bases fitting TRBD2. The junction had 9 bases not matched to a gene; V was cut back by 3 bases and J by 6 bases. Germline CDR1 is SGHVS and CDR2 is FQNEAQ. The CDR3 extends over 15 amino acids. CDR3 amino acids: CASSFLAGGPGEQYF. In nucleotides, the CDR3 is TGTGCCAGCAGCTTTCTGGCGGGAGGGCCAGGCGAGCAGTACTTC.

The chain couples TRBV28 to TRBJ2-7; 13 bases are a match to TRBD2. V lost 4 bases, J lost 3 bases, and 3 bases stayed unmatched. CDR1 MDHEN and CDR2 SYDVKM come from the germline V gene. The CDR3 length is 15 residues. This CDR3 is CASSWTSGSRYEQYF. DNA of the CDR3: TGTGCCAGCAGTTGGACTAGCGGGAGCCGCTACGAGCAGTACTTC.

Here the CDR3 DNA reads TGCGCCAGCAGCCTCACCCCGGGGGGATTCCAAGAGACCCAGTACTTC. It translates to CASSLTPGGFQETQYF. The chain recombines TRBV4-1 with TRBJ2-5; TRBD2 aligns across 7 bases. Per the germline V gene, CDR1 is MGHRA and CDR2 is YSYEKL. This CDR3 comprises 16 residues. Trimming cost V 4 bases and J 1 base; bases outside gene matches: 9.

About this clone itself: The same CDR3 can be traced to other DNA sequences in this sample. V is TRBV6-5 and J is TRBJ2-7; D unresolved. Per the germline V gene, CDR1 is MNHEY and CDR2 is SVGAGI. This CDR3 has 14 residues. V was clipped by 5 bases and J by 13 bases, with 24 bases between them. CDR3 amino acids: CASSPDGLDGRQYF. The CDR3 nucleotides read TGTGCCAGCAGTCCGGACGGCCTAGATGGGCGACAATACTTC.

The chain uses TRBV5-1 and TRBJ2-7, with 8 positions matching TRBD2. The CDR3 is 16 amino acids. Germline V gene data show CDR1 as SGHRS and CDR2 as YFSETQ. V gave up 1 base and J gave up 0 bases; unmatched junction bases: 6. CDR3 region: CASSLLSGASSYEQYF. The CDR3 bases are TGCGCCAGCAGCTTGCTTAGCGGGGCAAGCTCCTACGAGCAGTACTTC.

The chain joins TRBV19 to TRBJ2-3; D uncertain. The V and J ends lost 7 bases and 0 bases respectively, with 11 bases between them. Looked up from germline, CDR1 is LNHDA and CDR2 is SQIVND (reference sequence). The CDR3 extends over 14 amino acids. The CDR3 reads CASKPPQSTDTQYF. CDR3 DNA sequence: TGTGCCAGTAAACCTCCACAGAGCACAGATACGCAGTATTTT.

The chain links TRBV2 to TRBJ2-5, with 9 bases that match TRBD2. Germline assignment: CDR1 SNHLY and CDR2 FYNNEI. The CDR3 totals 16 residues. Unmatched junction bases numbered 6, after V lost 3 bases and J lost 1 base. The CDR3 DNA follows: TGTGCCAGCAGTGAGACTAGCGGCCACCCCCAAGAGACCCAGTACTTC. Amino acid sequence: CASSETSGHPQETQYF.

The V call is TRBV7-8, the J call TRBJ1-3; possible D gene TRBD1, 6 bases. Germline V gene data show CDR1 as SGHVS and CDR2 as FQNEAQ. Trimming removed 1 base at V and 6 bases at J, with 16 bases between. This CDR3 contains 16 residues. The CDR3 sequence is CASSLVQGRLLNTIYF. The CDR3 coding sequence is TGTGCCAGCAGCTTAGTGCAGGGGCGACTTTTAAACACCATATATTTT.

The J gene is TRBJ2-5, the V gene TRBV29-1; no firm D call. In germline, CDR1 is SQVTM, CDR2 ANQGSEA. Trimming stripped 5 bases from V and 1 base from J, with 8 bases between. This CDR3 has 12 residues. The CDR3 spells CSVSYSQETQYF. The CDR3 nucleotides read TGCAGCGTTTCGTACAGCCAAGAGACCCAGTACTTC.